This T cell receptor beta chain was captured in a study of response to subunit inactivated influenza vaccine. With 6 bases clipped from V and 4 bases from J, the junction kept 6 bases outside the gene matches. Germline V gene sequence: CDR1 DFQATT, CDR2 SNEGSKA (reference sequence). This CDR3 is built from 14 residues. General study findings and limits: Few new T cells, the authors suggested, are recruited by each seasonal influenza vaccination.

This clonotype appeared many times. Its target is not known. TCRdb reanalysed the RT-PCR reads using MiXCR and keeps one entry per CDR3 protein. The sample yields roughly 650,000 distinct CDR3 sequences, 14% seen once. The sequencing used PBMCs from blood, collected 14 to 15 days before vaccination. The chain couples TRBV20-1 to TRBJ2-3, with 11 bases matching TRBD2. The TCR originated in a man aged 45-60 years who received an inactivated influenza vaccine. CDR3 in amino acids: CSAPTSGKADTQYF. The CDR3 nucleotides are TGCAGTGCCCCGACTAGCGGGAAGGCAGATACGCAGTATTTT.